The 30 T cell receptor beta chains below were found in one sample sequenced in a study of beta chain features in type 1 diabetes. Findings and caveats of the study: Moderately but significantly shorter TCRB CDR3s were found in Type 1 diabetes patients in all four CD4+ subsets.

Their specific antigens are unknown. Sequenced material consisted of expressed TCRB transcripts (all of the isolated RNA was reverse transcribed). TCRdb keeps only in-frame clones here, not all; method: immunoSEQ multiplex PCR. The table lists some 660,000 clones, more than 13% of them singletons. Sequenced sample: naive CD4+ T cells from blood. Receptor source: a man between 18 and 29 years old with type 1 diabetes.

This rearrangement joins TRBV5-1 to TRBJ2-2; D is uncertain. Between the trimmed V and J ends, which lost 5 bases and 0 bases, there was a span of 11 bases. Germline assignment: CDR1 SGHRS and CDR2 YFSETQ. The CDR3 covers 15 residues. The CDR3 region has the DNA TGCGCCAGCAGAGGCGGCCTATCGAACACCGGGGAGCTGTTTTTT. Encoded protein: CASRGGLSNTGELFF. The variable domain in full, completed from reference TRBV5-1 and TRBJ2-2, reads KAGVTQTPRYLIKTRGQQVTLSCSPISGHRSVSWYQQTPGQGLQFLFEYFSETQRNKGNFPGRFSGRQFSNSRSEMNVSTLELGDSALYLCASRGGLSNTGELFFGEGSRLTVL.

A remark on this clone: One end of the junction varies from germline; a read error may be responsible. This chain's CDR3 is CASSVAGIQETQYF. The CDR3 DNA sequence: TGTGCCAGCAGCGTAGCAGGAATCCAAGAGACCCAGTACTTC. The chain couples TRBV7-2 to TRBJ2-5; D is undetermined. CDR1 and CDR2 from the germline V gene are SGHTA and FQGNSA. This CDR3 is built from 14 residues.

The CDR3 here is CASSPIGTPWGEQFF. CDR3 sequence (DNA): TGTGCCAGTAGTCCAATCGGGACTCCCTGGGGTGAGCAGTTCTTC. The chain has TRBV19 and TRBJ2-1; TRBD2 is a possible D gene (6 bases). V was cut by 5 bases and J by 9 bases, with 20 bases left in between. The CDR3 has 15 residues. Germline loops: CDR1 LNHDA, CDR2 SQIVND (reference sequence). The full variable domain, in which reference TRBV19 and TRBJ2-1 provide the parts outside the CDR3, is DGGITQSPKYLFRKEGQNVTLSCEQNLNHDAMYWYRQDPGQGLRLIYYSQIVNDFQKGDIAEGYSVSREKKESFPLTVTSAQKNPTAFYLCASSPIGTPWGEQFFGPGTRLTVL.

The table lists this clone with a count of one. V is TRBV9 and J is TRBJ1-1; D is uncertain. The CDR3 runs 13 residues. The germline V gene has CDR1 SGDLS and CDR2 YYNGEE. V lost 2 bases and J lost 7, with 12 bases in between. CDR3 sequence reads: CASSVRQDGEAFF. The CDR3 coding sequence is TGTGCCAGCAGCGTGAGGCAGGACGGTGAAGCTTTCTTT.

In its sample, this clone was seen once. V and J are TRBV18 and TRBJ2-3; 7 bases map to TRBD2. CDR3 length: 14 amino acids. V lost 2 bases to trimming and J lost 5 bases; unmatched junction nucleotides: 4. Germline CDR1 reads KGHSH; CDR2 reads LQKENI. The CDR3 bases are TGTGCCAGCTCACCAGGACTAGTTAAAGATACGCAGTATTTT. Translation: CASSPGLVKDTQYF. The full variable domain, in which reference TRBV18 and TRBJ2-3 provide the parts outside the CDR3, is NAGVMQNPRHLVRRRGQEARLRCSPMKGHSHVYWYRQLPEEGLKFMVYLQKENIIDESGMPKERFSAEFPKEGPSILRIQQVVRGDSAAYFCASSPGLVKDTQYFGPGTRLTVL.

This clone has more than one count but fewer than ten. Additional DNA sequences in this sample encode the identical CDR3. The rearrangement uses TRBV5-6 and TRBJ1-5; D uncertain. The CDR3 is 12 residues long. Trimming left V 1 base short and J 5 bases short, with 4 bases between. Germline lookup yields CDR1 SGHDT and CDR2 YYEEEE. DNA for the CDR3: TGTGCCAGCAGCTTGTACGATCAGCCCCAGCATTTT. This encodes CASSLYDQPQHF.

Comments on this clone: Other DNA sequences in the same sample also yield this CDR3. The chain uses TRBV5-1 and TRBJ1-2; D might be TRBD1 (5 bases). Trimming stripped 2 bases from V and 4 bases from J, with 9 bases between. CDR1 and CDR2 (germline): SGHRS, YFSETQ. The CDR3 length is 13 residues. CDR3 coding DNA: TGCGCCAGCAGCTTCGACAGATCCTATGGCTACACCTTC. Protein sequence: CASSFDRSYGYTF.

In its sample, this clone was seen a few times. The chain employs TRBV27 and TRBJ1-5, with 8 positions matching TRBD1. CDR3 length: 14 amino acids. V was pared by 6 bases and J by 6 bases, with 7 bases of the junction left unmatched. The V gene's germline CDR1 is MNHEY and CDR2 SMNVEV (reference sequence). In DNA form, the CDR3 reads TGTGCCAGCAGCGGACAGGGTCGTGGTCAGCCCCAGCATTTT. Translated: CASSGQGRGQPQHF.

This clone was found a few times. V usage is TRBV29-1 and J usage is TRBJ1-2; D may be TRBD1 (5 bases). The V and J ends lost 6 bases and 4 bases respectively, with 21 bases between them. The CDR3 covers 15 residues. Germline V gene sequence: CDR1 SQVTM, CDR2 ANQGSEA. The CDR3 protein is CSVTAGTSALYGYTF. The CDR3 DNA follows: TGCAGCGTCACAGCCGGGACCTCCGCCCTCTATGGCTACACCTTC.

The CDR3 protein is CASSIGLLNTEAFF. CDR3 nucleotide sequence: TGTGCCAGTAGCATCGGCCTCCTGAACACTGAAGCTTTCTTT. V usage is TRBV19 and J usage is TRBJ1-1; the D is unclear. This CDR3 spans 14 amino acids. CDR1 is LNHDA and CDR2 is SQIVND in the germline V gene (reference sequence). Trimming pared 6 bases from V and 0 bases from J, leaving 11 bases between.

This rearrangement joins TRBV19 to TRBJ1-5; tentatively, D is TRBD1 (6 bases). V gave up 1 base and J gave up 2 bases, with 9 bases separating them. This CDR3 is 15 amino acids long. Per the germline V gene, CDR1 is LNHDA and CDR2 is SQIVND (reference sequence). CDR3 loop: CASSIGQAGNQPQHF. The CDR3 DNA is TGTGCCAGTAGTATAGGACAGGCTGGCAATCAGCCCCAGCATTTT.

This clone has just a few counts. The chain is built from TRBV6-6 and TRBJ2-7; 13 bases are a match to TRBD2. Per germline, CDR1 MNHNY and CDR2 SVGAGI (reference sequence). Trimming at V came to 4 bases and at J to 7 bases, leaving 10 bases not matched to a gene. The CDR3 contains 16 residues. Written as DNA, the CDR3 is TGTGCCAGCAGTTCCTCCGGACTAGCGGGAGCGGGTGAGCAGTACTTC. This translates into CASSSSGLAGAGEQYF.

This clone has more than one count but fewer than ten. V gene TRBV9 combines with J gene TRBJ1-2; D not resolved. This CDR3 has 15 amino acids. The V end was cut by 0 bases, the J end by 5 bases, with 14 bases between. Germline CDR1 is SGDLS and CDR2 is YYNGEE. The CDR3 nucleotides are TGTGCCAGCAGCGTAGCTGACCGACCTTCGTATGGCTACACCTTC. It codes for CASSVADRPSYGYTF.

V is TRBV29-1 and J is TRBJ2-7; TRBD1 might be the D (6 bases). The CDR3 covers 16 residues. V lost 2 bases, J lost 0 bases, and 17 bases lay in between. From germline, CDR1 is SQVTM and CDR2 ANQGSEA. The CDR3 loop reads CSVEIGWGPGSYEQYF. The DNA for the CDR3 is TGCAGCGTTGAAATCGGTTGGGGGCCCGGCTCCTACGAGCAGTACTTC.

In DNA, the CDR3 is TGCGCCAGCAGGCTACAGGGCGACGAAAAACTGTTTTTT. It specifies CASRLQGDEKLFF. The V call is TRBV5-1, the J call TRBJ1-4; D may be TRBD1 (6 bases). CDR3 length: 13 amino acids. Trimming stripped 5 bases from V and 8 bases from J, with 13 bases between. Looked up from germline, CDR1 is SGHRS and CDR2 is YFSETQ.

The chain joins TRBV5-1 to TRBJ2-1; the match to TRBD2 covers 7 bases. The CDR3 contains 15 residues. With 6 bases clipped from V and 4 bases from J, the junction kept 10 bases outside the gene matches. Germline V lookup: CDR1 SGHRS, CDR2 YFSETQ. The CDR3 DNA sequence: TGCGCCAGCACCCCGGATAGCGGGCCTTACAATGAGCAGTTCTTC. Protein: CASTPDSGPYNEQFF.

This clone was detected only a few times. This sequence joins TRBV30 and TRBJ2-7, with 10 bases matching TRBD2. This CDR3 region has 15 residues. Looked up from germline, CDR1 is GTSNPN and CDR2 is SVGIG (reference sequence). J lost 2 bases, V lost 4 bases, and 8 bases had no gene match. CDR3: CAWIRKAGGTYEQYF. Here the CDR3 DNA reads TGTGCCTGGATCCGGAAAGCGGGGGGGACCTACGAGCAGTACTTC.

This clone was found a few times. The CDR3 region is CASSETGTGNSPLHF. The CDR3, as DNA: TGTGCCAGCAGCGAAACCGGGACAGGGAATTCACCCCTCCACTTT. This rearrangement joins TRBV4-2 to TRBJ1-6; TRBD1 agrees at 9 bases. The CDR3 consists of 15 residues. V shed 5 bases and J 7 bases; nucleotides not matched to a gene: 6. CDR1 is LGHNA and CDR2 is YNFKEQ in the germline V gene.

This clone has just a few counts. The rearrangement joins TRBV30 to TRBJ2-3, with 11 bases aligning to TRBD2. Trimming took 3 bases from V and 1 from J; bases not matched to a gene: 6. This CDR3 comprises 16 residues. CDR1 is GTSNPN and CDR2 is SVGIG in the germline V gene (reference sequence). The CDR3 bases are TGTGCCTGGAGCCAAGCACTAGCGGGAGGCACAGATACGCAGTATTTT. Translating it yields CAWSQALAGGTDTQYF. The full variable domain, in which reference TRBV30 and TRBJ2-3 provide the parts outside the CDR3, is SQTIHQWPATLVQPVGSPLSLECTVEGTSNPNLYWYRQAAGRGLQLLFYSVGIGQISSEVPQNLSASRPQDRQFILSSKKLLLSDSGFYLCAWSQALAGGTDTQYFGPGTRLTVL.

The chain couples TRBV7-2 to TRBJ2-7; the match to TRBD2 covers 7 bases. The ends lost 1 base at V and 6 bases at J; junction bases unmatched: 6. This CDR3 comprises 14 residues. In germline, CDR1 is SGHTA, CDR2 FQGNSA. The DNA for the CDR3 is TGTGCCAGCAGCTTAGTAGCGGGCGGCGGCGAGCAGTACTTC. It yields the protein CASSLVAGGGEQYF.

The rearrangement uses TRBV30 and TRBJ1-2; perhaps TRBD1 as D (5 bases). Germline V gene lookup returns CDR1 GTSNPN and CDR2 SVGIG (reference sequence). The CDR3 is 14 residues long. V was clipped by 2 bases and J by 0 bases, with 10 bases between them. The CDR3 sequence: CAWSLGPANYGYTF. CDR3 nucleotide sequence: TGTGCCTGGAGTCTGGGGCCAGCTAACTATGGCTACACCTTC.

The rearrangement joins TRBV14 to TRBJ2-5, with D possibly matching TRBD1 (6 bases). V was cut by 4 bases and J by 2 bases, with 11 bases left in between. Germline V gives CDR1 SGHDN, CDR2 FVKESK. The CDR3 consists of 14 residues. CDR3 sequence: CASSPTGLQETQYF. CDR3 nucleotides: TGTGCCAGCAGCCCGACAGGCCTTCAAGAGACCCAGTACTTC.

This chain links TRBV2 with TRBJ1-5, with a tentative D call TRBD1 (6 bases). This CDR3 has 14 amino acids. V was trimmed by 7 bases and J by 6 bases, leaving 16 bases between them. Germline values: CDR1 SNHLY, CDR2 FYNNEI. The CDR3 DNA reads as TGTGCCAGCACCGGGGGGGCCGTGATTCAGCCCCAGCATTTT. Its translation is CASTGGAVIQPQHF.

The CDR3 bases are TGTGCCAGCAGCTTAGTAAGGGGAGCCGCTGAAGCTTTCTTT. This sequence encodes CASSLVRGAAEAFF. The chain recombines TRBV7-2 with TRBJ1-1; D possibly corresponds to TRBD1 (5 bases). V was clipped by 1 base and J by 6 bases, with 12 bases between them. Per the germline V gene, CDR1 is SGHTA and CDR2 is FQGNSA. The CDR3 covers 14 residues.

V and J are TRBV10-3 and TRBJ2-1, with 10 bases matching TRBD1. The V and J ends lost 4 bases and 8 bases, in that order; junction bases with no gene match: 2. Germline V gene sequence: CDR1 ENHRY, CDR2 SYGVKD. This CDR3 is 13 amino acids long. This chain's CDR3 is CAISGQGADEQFF. The CDR3 DNA is TGTGCCATCAGTGGACAGGGGGCGGATGAGCAGTTCTTC.

The rearrangement links TRBV28 to TRBJ2-7; D possibly corresponds to TRBD1 (6 bases). This CDR3 contains 14 residues. Trimming took 4 bases from V and 6 from J, leaving 16 bases between them. CDR1 is MDHEN, CDR2 SYDVKM, per germline. The CDR3: CASSSTGRAVEQYF. The CDR3 DNA reads TGTGCCAGCAGTTCAACAGGGCGCGCGGTCGAGCAGTACTTC. Full variable domain (remainder filled in from reference TRBV28 and TRBJ2-7): DVKVTQSSRYLVKRTGEKVFLECVQDMDHENMFWYRQDPGLGLRLIYFSYDVKMKEKGDIPEGYSVSREKKERFSLILESASTNQTSMYLCASSSTGRAVEQYFGPGTRLTVT.

The genes are TRBV30 and TRBJ2-7, with TRBD2 identical over 7 bases. The CDR3 extends over 13 amino acids. CDR1 and CDR2 from the germline V gene are GTSNPN and SVGIG (reference sequence). V shed 5 bases, J shed 6 bases, and the junction held 10 bases outside the gene matches. CDR3 in amino acids: CAWGTSPGGEQYF. The CDR3, as DNA: TGTGCCTGGGGGACTTCCCCGGGAGGCGAGCAGTACTTC.

There are a few counts of this clone. The V and J genes are TRBV30 and TRBJ2-3; a possible D gene is TRBD2 (7 bases). Trimming took 5 bases from V and 5 from J, leaving 17 bases between them. This CDR3 comprises 14 residues. CDR1 and CDR2 (germline): GTSNPN, SVGIG (reference sequence). Here the CDR3 reads CAWGPGGPIDTQYF. The CDR3, as DNA: TGTGCCTGGGGTCCCGGGGGGCCCATAGATACGCAGTATTTT. Complete variable domain (other parts from reference TRBV30 and TRBJ2-3): SQTIHQWPATLVQPVGSPLSLECTVEGTSNPNLYWYRQAAGRGLQLLFYSVGIGQISSEVPQNLSASRPQDRQFILSSKKLLLSDSGFYLCAWGPGGPIDTQYFGPGTRLTVL.

This clone has just a few counts. V usage is TRBV25-1 and J usage is TRBJ1-4; D is ambiguous. Trimming pared 4 bases from V and 0 bases from J, leaving 15 bases between. CDR3 size: 17 residues. Germline V CDR1 and CDR2: MGHDK, SYGVNS. CDR3 region: CASSGAERRATNEKLFF. CDR3 sequence (DNA): TGTGCCAGCAGTGGGGCGGAACGGAGAGCAACTAATGAAAAACTGTTTTTT.

The gene calls are TRBV30 and TRBJ2-7; 12 nucleotides align to TRBD2. The CDR3 is 13 residues long. The J segment lost 7 bases and the V segment lost 5 bases, leaving 6 bases of the junction unmatched. Germline values: CDR1 GTSNPN, CDR2 SVGIG (reference sequence). The CDR3 sequence is CAWRLAGVLEQYF. CDR3 nucleotide sequence: TGTGCCTGGCGACTAGCGGGAGTGTTAGAGCAGTACTTC.